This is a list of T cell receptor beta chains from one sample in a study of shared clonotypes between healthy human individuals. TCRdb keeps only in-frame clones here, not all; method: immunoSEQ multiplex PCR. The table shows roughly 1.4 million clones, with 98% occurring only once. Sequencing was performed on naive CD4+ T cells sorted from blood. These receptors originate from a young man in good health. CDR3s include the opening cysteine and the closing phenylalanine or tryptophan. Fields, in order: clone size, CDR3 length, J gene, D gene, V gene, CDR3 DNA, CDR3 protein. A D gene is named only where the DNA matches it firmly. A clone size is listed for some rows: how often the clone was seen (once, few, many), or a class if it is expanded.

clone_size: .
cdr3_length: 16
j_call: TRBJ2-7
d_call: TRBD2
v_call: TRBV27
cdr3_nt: TGTGCCAGCAGTTTATCTAGCGGGAGGGGATCCTACGAGCAGTACTTC
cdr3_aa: CASSLSSGRGSYEQYF

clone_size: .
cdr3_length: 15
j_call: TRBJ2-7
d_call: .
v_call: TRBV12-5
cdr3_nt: TGTGCTAGTGGTTATCTACTATCCCCTCCCTACGAGCAGTACTTC
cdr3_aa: CASGYLLSPPYEQYF

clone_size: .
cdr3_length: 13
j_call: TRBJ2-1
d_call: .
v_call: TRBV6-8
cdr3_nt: TGTGCCAGCAGTAAGCGTCTGATGAATGAGCAGTTCTTC
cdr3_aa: CASSKRLMNEQFF

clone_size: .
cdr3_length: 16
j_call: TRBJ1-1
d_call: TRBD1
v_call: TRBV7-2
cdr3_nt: TGTGCCAGCAGTCCCCGGGACAGGGGGCGAAGCACTGAAGCTTTCTTT
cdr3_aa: CASSPRDRGRSTEAFF

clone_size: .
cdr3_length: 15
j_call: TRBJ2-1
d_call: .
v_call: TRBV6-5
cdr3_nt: TGTGCCAGCAGCAGAGGGGAGCATCGGTACAATGAGCAGTTCTTC
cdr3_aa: CASSRGEHRYNEQFF

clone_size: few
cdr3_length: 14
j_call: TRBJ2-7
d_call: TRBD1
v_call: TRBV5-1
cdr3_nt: TGCGCCAGCAGTGCCGGGACAGGGCTTTACGAGCAGTACTTC
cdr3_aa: CASSAGTGLYEQYF

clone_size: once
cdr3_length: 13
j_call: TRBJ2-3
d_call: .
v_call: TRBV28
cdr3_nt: TGTGCCAGCACCCCTACTAGCACAGATACGCAGTATTTT
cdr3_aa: CASTPTSTDTQYF

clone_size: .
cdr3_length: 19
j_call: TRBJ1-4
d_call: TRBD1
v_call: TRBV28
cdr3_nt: TGTGCCAGCAGTCATCCGGGACAGGGAATTCAAGGAACTAATGAAAAACTGTTTTTT
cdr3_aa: CASSHPGQGIQGTNEKLFF

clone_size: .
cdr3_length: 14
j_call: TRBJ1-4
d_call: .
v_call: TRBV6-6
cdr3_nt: TGTGCCAGCAGTTACTCGGAGCAGAAAGAAAAACTGTTTTTT
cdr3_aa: CASSYSEQKEKLFF

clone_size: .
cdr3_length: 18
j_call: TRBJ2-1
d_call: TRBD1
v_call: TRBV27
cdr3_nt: TGTGCCAGCAGTTTATTTCCGACAGGGCTTAGCTCCTACAATGAGCAGTTCTTC
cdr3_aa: CASSLFPTGLSSYNEQFF

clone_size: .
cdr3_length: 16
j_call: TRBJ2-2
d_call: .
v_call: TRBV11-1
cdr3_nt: TGTGCCAGCAGCTTAGGCCGGACTGGTATCCTAGGGGAGCTGTTTTTT
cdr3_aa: CASSLGRTGILGELFF

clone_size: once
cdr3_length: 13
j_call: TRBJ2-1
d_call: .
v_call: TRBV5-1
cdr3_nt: TGCGCCAGCAGTACTAGTAGCTACAATGAGCAGTTCTTC
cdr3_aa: CASSTSSYNEQFF

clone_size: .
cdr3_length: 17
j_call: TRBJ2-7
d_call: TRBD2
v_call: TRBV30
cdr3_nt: TGTGCCTGGAGTACGCCTACGGGCGGGAGGTTCTCCTACGAGCAGTACTTC
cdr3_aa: CAWSTPTGGRFSYEQYF

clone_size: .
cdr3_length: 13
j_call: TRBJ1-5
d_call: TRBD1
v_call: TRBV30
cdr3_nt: TGTGCCTGGAGTAAGGGGGCGCGGCAGCCCCAGCATTTT
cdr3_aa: CAWSKGARQPQHF

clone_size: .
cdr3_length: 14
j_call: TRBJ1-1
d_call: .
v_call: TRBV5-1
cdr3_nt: TGCGCCAGCAGCTCCGCCCGCCTGAACACTGAAGCTTTCTTT
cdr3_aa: CASSSARLNTEAFF

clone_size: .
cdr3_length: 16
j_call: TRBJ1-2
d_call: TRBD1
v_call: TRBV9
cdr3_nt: TGTGCCAGCAGCGCCCCTCTAAATCAGGGGGCGAGGGGCTACACCTTC
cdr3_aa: CASSAPLNQGARGYTF

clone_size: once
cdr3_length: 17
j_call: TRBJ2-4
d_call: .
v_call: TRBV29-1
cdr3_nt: TGCAGCGTTGGGCGGAGGGGCCTTCAGGGGGCCAAAAACATTCAGTACTTC
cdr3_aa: CSVGRRGLQGAKNIQYF

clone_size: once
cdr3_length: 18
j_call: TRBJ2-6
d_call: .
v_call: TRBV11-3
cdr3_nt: TGTGCCAGCAGCTTCCGCTGGGGGGAGAGGGCTGGGGCCAACGTCCTGACTTTC
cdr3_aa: CASSFRWGERAGANVLTF

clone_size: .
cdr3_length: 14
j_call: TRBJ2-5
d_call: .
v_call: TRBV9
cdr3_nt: TGTGCCAGCAGCGTAGCGACTAGCCAAGAGACCCAGTACTTC
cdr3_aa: CASSVATSQETQYF

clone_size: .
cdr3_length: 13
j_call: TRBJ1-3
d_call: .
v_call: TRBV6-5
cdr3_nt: TGTGCCAGCAGAGAAAACTCTGGAAACACCATATATTTT
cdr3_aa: CASRENSGNTIYF

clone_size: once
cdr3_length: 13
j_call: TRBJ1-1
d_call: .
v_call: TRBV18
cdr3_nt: TGTGCCAGCTCATCCGGGGTTAACACTGAAGCTTTCTTT
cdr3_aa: CASSSGVNTEAFF

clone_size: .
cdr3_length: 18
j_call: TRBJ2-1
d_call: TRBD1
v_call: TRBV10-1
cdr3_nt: TGCGCCAGCAGTCTCGGGACAGGGATAGTCAGGTCCTACAATGAGCAGTTCTTC
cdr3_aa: CASSLGTGIVRSYNEQFF

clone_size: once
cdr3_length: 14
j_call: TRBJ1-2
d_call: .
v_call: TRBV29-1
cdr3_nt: TGCAGCGTTGCCCCCCTGAAGGTGGACTATGGCTACACCTTC
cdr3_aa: CSVAPLKVDYGYTF

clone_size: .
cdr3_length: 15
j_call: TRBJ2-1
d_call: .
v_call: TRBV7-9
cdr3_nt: TGTGCCAGCAGCTTTCGGGACCCCACGCCTGGTGAGCAGTTCTTC
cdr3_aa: CASSFRDPTPGEQFF

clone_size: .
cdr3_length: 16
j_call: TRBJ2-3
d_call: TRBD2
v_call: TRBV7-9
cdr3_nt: TGTGCCAGCAACACCCTGGGGCTAGCGGTCACAGATACGCAGTATTTT
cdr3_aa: CASNTLGLAVTDTQYF

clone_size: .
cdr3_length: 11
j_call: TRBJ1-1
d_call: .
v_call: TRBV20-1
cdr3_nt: TGCAGTGCTGAAGGGTGGAGGGAAGCTTTCTTT
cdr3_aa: CSAEGWREAFF

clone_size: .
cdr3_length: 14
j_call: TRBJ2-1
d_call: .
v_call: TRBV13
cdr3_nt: TGTGCCAGCCGTATGGGGGCTGTCTACAATGAGCAGTTCTTC
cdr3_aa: CASRMGAVYNEQFF

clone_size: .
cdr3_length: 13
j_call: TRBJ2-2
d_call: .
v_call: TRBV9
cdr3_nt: TGTGCCAGCAGCCTCCGACCCATGGGGGAGCTGTTTTTT
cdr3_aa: CASSLRPMGELFF

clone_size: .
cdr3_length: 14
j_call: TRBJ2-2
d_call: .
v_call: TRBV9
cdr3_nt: TGTGCCAGCAGCGTAGTCGGGGGTCCCGGGGAGCTGTTTTTT
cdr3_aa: CASSVVGGPGELFF

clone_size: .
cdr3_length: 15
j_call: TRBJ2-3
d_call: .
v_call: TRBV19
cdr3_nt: TGTGCCAGTAGTATATCGGGGCCTAGCACAGATACGCAGTATTTT
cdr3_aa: CASSISGPSTDTQYF

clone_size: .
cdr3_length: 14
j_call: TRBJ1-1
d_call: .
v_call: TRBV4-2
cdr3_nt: TGTGCCAGCAGCCAAGATCCGGGTTCGACTGAAGCTTTCTTT
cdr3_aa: CASSQDPGSTEAFF

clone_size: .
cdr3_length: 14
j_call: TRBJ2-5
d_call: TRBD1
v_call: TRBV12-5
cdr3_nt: TGTGCTAGTGGTTTGGGACAGGGCGTGGAGACCCAGTACTTC
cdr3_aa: CASGLGQGVETQYF

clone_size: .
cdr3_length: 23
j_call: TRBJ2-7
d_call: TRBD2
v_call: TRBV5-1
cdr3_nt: TGCGCCAGCAGCAACCACAGGGGCCTTTTTGGGACTAGCGGGAGTTTCCCGAACTACGAGCAGTACTTC
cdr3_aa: CASSNHRGLFGTSGSFPNYEQYF

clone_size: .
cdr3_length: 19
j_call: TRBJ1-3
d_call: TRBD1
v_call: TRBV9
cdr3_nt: TGTGCCAGCAGCCCCACACCAGGGGGGGACAGGGGTTCTGGAAACACCATATATTTT
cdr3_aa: CASSPTPGGDRGSGNTIYF

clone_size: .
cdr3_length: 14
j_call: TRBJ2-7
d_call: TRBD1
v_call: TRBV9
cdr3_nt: TGTGCCAGCAGCGTAACGGACAGGGTCCACGAGCAGTACTTC
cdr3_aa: CASSVTDRVHEQYF

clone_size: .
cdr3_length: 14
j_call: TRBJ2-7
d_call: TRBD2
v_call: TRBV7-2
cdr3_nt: TGTGCCAGCAGCTTAAATAGCGGGATCTTCGAGCAGTACTTC
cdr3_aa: CASSLNSGIFEQYF

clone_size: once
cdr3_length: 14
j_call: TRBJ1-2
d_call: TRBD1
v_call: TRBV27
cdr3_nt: TGTGCCAGCCGAGGGAGGGGACAGGGAAGCGGCTACACCTTC
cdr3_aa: CASRGRGQGSGYTF

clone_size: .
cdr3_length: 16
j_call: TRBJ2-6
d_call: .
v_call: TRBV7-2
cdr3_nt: TGTGCCAGCAGCTTAGCCGGCGGCTCTGGGGCCAACGTCCTGACTTTC
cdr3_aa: CASSLAGGSGANVLTF

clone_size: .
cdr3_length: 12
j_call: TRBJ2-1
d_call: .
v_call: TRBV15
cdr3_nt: TGTGCCACCAGCAGAATTCGAGGTGAGCAGTTCTTC
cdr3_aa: CATSRIRGEQFF

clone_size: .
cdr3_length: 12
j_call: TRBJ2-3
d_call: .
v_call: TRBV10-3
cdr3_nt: TGTGCCATCAGTGAGAGAACAGATACGCAGTATTTT
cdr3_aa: CAISERTDTQYF

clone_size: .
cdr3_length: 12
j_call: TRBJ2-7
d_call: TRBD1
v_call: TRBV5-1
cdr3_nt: TGCGCCAGCAGCTTGACAGGGGAAGAGCAGTACTTC
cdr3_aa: CASSLTGEEQYF

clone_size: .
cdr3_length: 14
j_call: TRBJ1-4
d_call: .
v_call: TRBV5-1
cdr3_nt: TGCGCCAGCAGCTTGGGTCAGGGTCGGGAAAAACTGTTTTTT
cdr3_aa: CASSLGQGREKLFF

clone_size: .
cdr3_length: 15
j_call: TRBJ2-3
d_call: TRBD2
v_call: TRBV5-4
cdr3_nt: TGTGCCAGCAGCGCCTTAGCGGGAGCGACAGATACGCAGTATTTT
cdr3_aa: CASSALAGATDTQYF

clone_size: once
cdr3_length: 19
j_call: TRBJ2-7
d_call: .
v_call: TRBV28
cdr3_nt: TGTGCCAGCCTCAGACCGGGGGTTTCCCACTCAGGCCCCTACTACGAGCAGTACTTC
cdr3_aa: CASLRPGVSHSGPYYEQYF

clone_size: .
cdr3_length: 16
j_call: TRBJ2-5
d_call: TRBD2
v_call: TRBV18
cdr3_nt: TGTGCCAGCTCACCCCGGGTAGCGGGTGGAGAAGAGACCCAGTACTTC
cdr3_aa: CASSPRVAGGEETQYF

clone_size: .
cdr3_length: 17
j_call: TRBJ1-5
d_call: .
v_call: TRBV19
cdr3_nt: TGTGCCAGTAGTATCGGCTTAGGGCTACGACTTAATCAGCCCCAGCATTTT
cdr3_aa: CASSIGLGLRLNQPQHF

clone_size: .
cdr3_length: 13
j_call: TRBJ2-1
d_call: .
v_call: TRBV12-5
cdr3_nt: TGTGCTAGTGGTTCCGCGATGGAGAGTGAGCAGTTCTTC
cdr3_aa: CASGSAMESEQFF

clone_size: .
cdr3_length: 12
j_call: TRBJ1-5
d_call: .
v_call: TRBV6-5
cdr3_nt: TGTGCCAGCAGTTCCCCCGGGGGGCCCCAGCATTTT
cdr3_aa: CASSSPGGPQHF

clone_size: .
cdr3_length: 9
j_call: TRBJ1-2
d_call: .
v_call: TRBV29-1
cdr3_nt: TGCAGCGTTGAGTCTGGCTACACCTTC
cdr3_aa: CSVESGYTF

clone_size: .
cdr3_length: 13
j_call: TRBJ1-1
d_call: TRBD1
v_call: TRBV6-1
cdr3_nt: TGTGCCAGCGGGACAGAAATGAACACTGAAGCTTTCTTT
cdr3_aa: CASGTEMNTEAFF

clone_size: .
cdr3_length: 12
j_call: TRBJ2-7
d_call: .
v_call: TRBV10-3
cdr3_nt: TGTGCCATCAGGGGACGACGGCTTGAGCAGTACTTC
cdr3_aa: CAIRGRRLEQYF

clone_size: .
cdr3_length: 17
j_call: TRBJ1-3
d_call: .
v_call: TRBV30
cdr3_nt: TGTGCCTGGAGACTGTTCTCGTCGCCTTGGGCTGGAAACACCATATATTTT
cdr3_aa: CAWRLFSSPWAGNTIYF

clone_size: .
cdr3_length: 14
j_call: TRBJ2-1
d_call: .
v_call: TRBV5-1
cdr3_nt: TGCGCCAGCGGTATAATGGACACCAACAATGAGCAGTTCTTC
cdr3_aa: CASGIMDTNNEQFF

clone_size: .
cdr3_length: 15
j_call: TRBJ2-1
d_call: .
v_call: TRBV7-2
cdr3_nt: TGTGCCAGCAGCTTAGCGGGGTTGTCCTACAATGAGCAGTTCTTC
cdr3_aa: CASSLAGLSYNEQFF

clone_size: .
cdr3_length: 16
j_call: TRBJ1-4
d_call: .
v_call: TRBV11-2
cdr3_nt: TGTGCCAGCAGCCGAGCCATGACAGCAACTAATGAAAAACTGTTTTTT
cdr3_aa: CASSRAMTATNEKLFF